Given below is one T cell receptor beta chain in context. Its target is unknown. The CDR3 contains 16 residues. The germline gives CDR1 MGHRA, CDR2 YSYEKL. The data stem from a study of CXCR3-negative and CXCR3-positive naive CD8 T cells. Study-wide points: In cryopreserved cells, CXCR3 expression partially decreased, and fresh PBMCs were used in most assays. CXCR3-positive naive cells carried more hydrophobic TRB CDR3s than CXCR3-negative naive cells did.

UMI-labeled 5' RACE TRB cDNA libraries were prepared from the cells. TCRdb re-called the 5' RACE reads and shows each CDR3 protein once, DNA omitted. The repertoire table contains around 95,000 distinct CDR3 sequences. Sequences were obtained from naive CXCR3+ CD8+ T cells from blood. Subset denoted: CD45RO-CCR7+CD27+CD95- naive CD8+ T cells expressing CXCR3 (TNR3+). This sequence was found in a human donor in good health. Some clones in this sample may be carry-over from other donors' samples. The chain couples TRBV4-1 to TRBJ2-1; TCRdb calls TRBD2, which cannot be checked without DNA. The CDR3 loop reads CASSQDSAGGPNEQFF.